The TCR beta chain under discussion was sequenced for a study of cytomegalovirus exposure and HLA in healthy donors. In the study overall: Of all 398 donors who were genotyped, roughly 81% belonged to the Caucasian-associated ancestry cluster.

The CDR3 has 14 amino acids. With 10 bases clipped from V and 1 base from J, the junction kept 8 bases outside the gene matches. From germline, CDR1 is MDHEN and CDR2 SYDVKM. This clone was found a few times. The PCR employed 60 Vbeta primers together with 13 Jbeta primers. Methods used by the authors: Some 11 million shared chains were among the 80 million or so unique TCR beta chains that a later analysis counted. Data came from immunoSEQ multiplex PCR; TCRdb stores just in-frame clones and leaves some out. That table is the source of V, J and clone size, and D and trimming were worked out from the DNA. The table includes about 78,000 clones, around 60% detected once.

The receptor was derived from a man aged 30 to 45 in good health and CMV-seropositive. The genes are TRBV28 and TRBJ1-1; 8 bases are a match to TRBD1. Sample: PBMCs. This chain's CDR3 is CANSQGARNTEAFF. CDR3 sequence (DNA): TGTGCCAACTCGCAGGGGGCGAGGAACACTGAAGCTTTCTTT.